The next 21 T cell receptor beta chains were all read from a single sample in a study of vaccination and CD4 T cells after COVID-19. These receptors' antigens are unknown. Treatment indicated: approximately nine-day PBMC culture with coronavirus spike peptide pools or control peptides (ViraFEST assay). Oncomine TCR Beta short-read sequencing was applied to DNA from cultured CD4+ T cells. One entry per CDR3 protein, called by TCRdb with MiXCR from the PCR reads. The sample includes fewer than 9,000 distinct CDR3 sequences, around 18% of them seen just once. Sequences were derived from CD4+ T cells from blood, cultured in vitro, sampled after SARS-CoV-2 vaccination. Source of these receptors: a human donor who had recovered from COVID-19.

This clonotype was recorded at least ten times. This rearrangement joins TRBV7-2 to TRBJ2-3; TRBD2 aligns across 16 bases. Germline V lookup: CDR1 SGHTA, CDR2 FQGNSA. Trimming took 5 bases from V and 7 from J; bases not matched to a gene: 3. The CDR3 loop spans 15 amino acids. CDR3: CASSPGLAGGNTQYF. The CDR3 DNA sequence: TGTGCCAGCAGCCCGGGACTAGCGGGAGGGAATACGCAGTATTTT.

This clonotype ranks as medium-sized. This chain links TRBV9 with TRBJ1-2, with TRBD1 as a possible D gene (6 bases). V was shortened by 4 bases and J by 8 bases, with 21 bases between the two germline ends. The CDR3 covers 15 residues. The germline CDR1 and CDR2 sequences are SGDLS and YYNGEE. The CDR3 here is CASSSRTVSSSGYTF. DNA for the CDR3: TGTGCCAGCAGCTCTAGGACAGTCTCTTCTAGCGGCTACACCTTC.

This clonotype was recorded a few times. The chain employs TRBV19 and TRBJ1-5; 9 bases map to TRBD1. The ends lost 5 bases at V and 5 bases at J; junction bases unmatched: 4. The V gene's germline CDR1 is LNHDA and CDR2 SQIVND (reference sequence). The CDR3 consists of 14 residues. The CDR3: CASSPGTGHQPQHF. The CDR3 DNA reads TGTGCCAGTAGTCCGGGGACAGGGCATCAGCCCCAGCATTTT.

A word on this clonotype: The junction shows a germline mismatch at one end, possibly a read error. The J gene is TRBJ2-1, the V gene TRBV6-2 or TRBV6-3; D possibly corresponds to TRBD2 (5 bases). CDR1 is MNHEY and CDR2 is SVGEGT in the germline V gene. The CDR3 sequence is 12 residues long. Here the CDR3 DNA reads TGTGCCAGCAGTTACGGGAACGGGGTCGGTGTCTTC. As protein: CASSYGNGVGVF.

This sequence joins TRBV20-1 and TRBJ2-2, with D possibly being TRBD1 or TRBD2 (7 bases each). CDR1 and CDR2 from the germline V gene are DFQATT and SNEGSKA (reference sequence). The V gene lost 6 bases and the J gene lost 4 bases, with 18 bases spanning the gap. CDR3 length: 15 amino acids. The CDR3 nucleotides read TGCAGTGCCAGGAAGAGCAGGGGGGGCACCGGGGAGCTGTTTTTT. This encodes CSARKSRGGTGELFF.

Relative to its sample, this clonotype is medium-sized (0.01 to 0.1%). CDR3 residues: CASTLQTNTEAFF. The CDR3 DNA follows: TGTGCCAGCACTCTACAGACTAACACTGAAGCTTTCTTT. V is TRBV7-2 and J is TRBJ1-1; D ambiguous. Germline V gene sequence: CDR1 SGHTA, CDR2 FQGNSA. The CDR3 length is 13 residues. V was shortened by 7 bases and J by 2 bases, with 11 bases between the two germline ends. Combining the CDR3 with reference TRBV7-2 and TRBJ1-1 gives the whole variable domain GAGVSQSPSNKVTEKGKDVELRCDPISGHTALYWYRQSLGQGLEFLIYFQGNSAPDKSGLPSDRFSAERTGGSVSTLTIQRTQQEDSAVYLCASTLQTNTEAFFGQGTRLTVV.

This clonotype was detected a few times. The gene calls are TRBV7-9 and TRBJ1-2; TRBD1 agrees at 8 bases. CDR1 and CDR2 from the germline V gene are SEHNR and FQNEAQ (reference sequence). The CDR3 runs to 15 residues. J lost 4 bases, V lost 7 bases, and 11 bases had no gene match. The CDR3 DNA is TGTGCCAGCAACAGACTGGCAGGGGGCGGCTATGGCTACACCTTC. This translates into CASNRLAGGGYGYTF.

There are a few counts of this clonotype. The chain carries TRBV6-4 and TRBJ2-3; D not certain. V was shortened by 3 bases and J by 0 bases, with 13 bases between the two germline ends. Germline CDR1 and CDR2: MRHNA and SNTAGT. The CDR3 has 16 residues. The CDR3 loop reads CASSEGLWASTDTQYF. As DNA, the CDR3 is TGTGCCAGCAGTGAAGGGCTCTGGGCGAGCACAGATACGCAGTATTTT.

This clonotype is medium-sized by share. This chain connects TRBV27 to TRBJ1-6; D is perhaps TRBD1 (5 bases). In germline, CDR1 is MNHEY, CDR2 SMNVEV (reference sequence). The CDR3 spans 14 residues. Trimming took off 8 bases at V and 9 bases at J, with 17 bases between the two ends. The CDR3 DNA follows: TGTGCCAGCTCGTCCGGGACGGGGGGTTCACCCCTCCACTTT. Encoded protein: CASSSGTGGSPLHF.

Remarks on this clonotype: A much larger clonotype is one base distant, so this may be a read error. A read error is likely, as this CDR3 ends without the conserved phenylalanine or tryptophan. This chain's CDR3 is CATSNDLGRAGTSYEQYY. The CDR3 nucleotides read TGTGCCACCAGCAACGACCTTGGTAGGGCGGGCACCTCCTACGAGCAGTACTAC. The chain employs TRBV15 and TRBJ2-7; weak D call: TRBD2 (5 bases). CDR3 length equals 18 residues. The germline V gene has CDR1 LNHNV and CDR2 YYDKDF (reference sequence). V dropped 4 bases and J dropped 0 bases, with 22 bases sitting between them.

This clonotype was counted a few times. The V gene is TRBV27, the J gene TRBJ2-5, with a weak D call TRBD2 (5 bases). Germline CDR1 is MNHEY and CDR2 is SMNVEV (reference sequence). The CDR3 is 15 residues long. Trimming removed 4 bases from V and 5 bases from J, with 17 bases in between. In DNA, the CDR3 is TGTGCCAGCAGTTCTGTAGCAGTGGGAGAGGAGACCCAGTACTTC. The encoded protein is CASSSVAVGEETQYF.

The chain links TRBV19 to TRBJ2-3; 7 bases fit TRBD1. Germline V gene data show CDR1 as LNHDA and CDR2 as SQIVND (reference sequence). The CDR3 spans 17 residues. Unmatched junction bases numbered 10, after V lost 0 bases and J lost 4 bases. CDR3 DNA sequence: TGTGCCAGTAGTATAGATCTGGCAGGGGGTAATTCAGATACGCAGTATTTT. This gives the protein CASSIDLAGGNSDTQYF.

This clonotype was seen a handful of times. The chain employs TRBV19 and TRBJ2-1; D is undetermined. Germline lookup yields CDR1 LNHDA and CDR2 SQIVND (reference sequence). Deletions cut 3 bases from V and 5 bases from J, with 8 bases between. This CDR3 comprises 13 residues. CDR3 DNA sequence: TGTGCCAGTAGTATCCAGAAGAACAATGAGCAGTTCTTC. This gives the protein CASSIQKNNEQFF.

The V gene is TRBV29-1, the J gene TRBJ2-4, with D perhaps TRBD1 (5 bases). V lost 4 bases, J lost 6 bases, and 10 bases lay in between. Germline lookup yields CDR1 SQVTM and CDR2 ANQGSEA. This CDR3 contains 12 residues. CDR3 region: CSVVSGPNIQYF. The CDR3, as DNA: TGCAGCGTTGTCTCAGGGCCAAACATTCAGTACTTC.

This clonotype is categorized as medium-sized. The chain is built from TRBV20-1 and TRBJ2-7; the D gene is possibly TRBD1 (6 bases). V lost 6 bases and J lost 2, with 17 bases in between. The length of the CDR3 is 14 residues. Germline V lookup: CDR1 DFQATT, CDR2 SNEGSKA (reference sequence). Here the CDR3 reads CSADRDILPYEQYF. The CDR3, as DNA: TGCAGTGCAGACCGGGACATTCTCCCCTACGAGCAGTACTTC.

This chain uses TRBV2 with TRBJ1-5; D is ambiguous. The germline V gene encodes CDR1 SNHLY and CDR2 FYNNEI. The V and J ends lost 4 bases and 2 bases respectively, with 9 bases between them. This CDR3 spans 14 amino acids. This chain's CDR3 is CASSAVERNQPQHF. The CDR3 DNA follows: TGTGCCAGCAGTGCAGTGGAACGCAATCAGCCCCAGCATTTT.

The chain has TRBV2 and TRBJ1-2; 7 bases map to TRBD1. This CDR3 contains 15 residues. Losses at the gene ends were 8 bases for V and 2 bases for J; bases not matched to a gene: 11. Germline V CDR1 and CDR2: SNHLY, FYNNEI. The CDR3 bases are TGTGCCAGCCACGGGGGCAGGGGGAGAAACTATGGCTACACCTTC. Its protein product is CASHGGRGRNYGYTF.

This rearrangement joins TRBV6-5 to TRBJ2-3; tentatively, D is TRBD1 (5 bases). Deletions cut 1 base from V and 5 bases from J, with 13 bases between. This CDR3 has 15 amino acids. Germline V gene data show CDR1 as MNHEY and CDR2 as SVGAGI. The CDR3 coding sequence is TGTGCCAGCAGTTACTTAGCCTGGACACTAGATACGCAGTATTTT. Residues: CASSYLAWTLDTQYF.

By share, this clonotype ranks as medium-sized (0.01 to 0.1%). CDR3 protein: CSAREIAVPYEQYF. The CDR3 DNA is TGCAGTGCTAGAGAGATAGCGGTTCCCTACGAGCAGTACTTC. The chain joins TRBV20-1 to TRBJ2-7, with D possibly TRBD2 on 6 matching bases. Trimming took off 0 bases at V and 2 bases at J, with 11 bases between the two ends. In germline, CDR1 is DFQATT, CDR2 SNEGSKA (reference sequence). There are 14 residues in the CDR3.

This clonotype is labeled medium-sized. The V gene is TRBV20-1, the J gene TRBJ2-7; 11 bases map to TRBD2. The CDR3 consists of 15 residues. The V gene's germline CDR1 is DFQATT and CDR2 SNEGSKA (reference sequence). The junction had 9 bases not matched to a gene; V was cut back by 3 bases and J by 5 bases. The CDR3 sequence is CSARDRLAGINEQYF. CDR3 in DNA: TGCAGTGCTAGGGACCGACTAGCGGGGATAAACGAGCAGTACTTC.

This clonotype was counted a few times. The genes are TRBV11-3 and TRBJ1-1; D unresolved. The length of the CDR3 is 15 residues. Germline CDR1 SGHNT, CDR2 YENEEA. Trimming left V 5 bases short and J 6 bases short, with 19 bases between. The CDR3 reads CASSPLDRNSPEAFF. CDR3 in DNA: TGTGCCAGCAGCCCCCTGGATCGCAATAGTCCTGAAGCTTTCTTT.